The rows below give T cell receptor beta chains drawn from one sample of a study of blood T cell repertoires in COVID-19. TCRdb keeps only in-frame clones here, not all; method: immunoSEQ multiplex PCR. The sample includes more than 300,000 clones, 85% to 95% of them seen just once. Specimen: PBMCs or T cells enriched from blood (not recorded which). These receptors were collected from a young woman who had been exposed to COVID-19. The CDR3 runs from the conserved cysteine through the conserved F or W. D genes are given only for firm matches. Where a row states a size, it is once, few, many or the class of an expanded clone; other rows omit it.

TGTGCCAGCAGTGGAGGGATCCGCGATACGCAGTATTTT CASSGGIRDTQYF TRBV2 NA TRBJ2-3 13 NA
TGTGCCAGCAGCTTAGGGACAGGGGGCGTGAACACTGAAGCTTTCTTT CASSLGTGGVNTEAFF TRBV7-9 TRBD1 TRBJ1-1 16 NA
TGCGCCAGCAGCTTGGGGGTCGGGCAGCCCCAGCATTTT CASSLGVGQPQHF TRBV5-1 NA TRBJ1-5 13 NA
TGTGCCAGCAGCTTTAGCCAGGGAACTGGAAACACCATATATTTT CASSFSQGTGNTIYF TRBV7-2 NA TRBJ1-3 15 once
TGTGCCAGCACCCTGAGACAGTATGGAAACACCATATATTTT CASTLRQYGNTIYF TRBV6-5 NA TRBJ1-3 14 NA
TGTGCCAGCAGCACCGGGGACAGTTCAAATTATGGCTACACCTTC CASSTGDSSNYGYTF TRBV7-2 TRBD1 TRBJ1-2 15 NA
TGCAGTGCTAGTAGAGACAGAAACCAGCCCCAGCATTTT CSASRDRNQPQHF TRBV20-1 NA TRBJ1-5 13 NA
TGTGCCATCAGTGCCCAAGCGGGGGGACCTGACGACCAGTACTTC CAISAQAGGPDDQYF TRBV10-3 TRBD2 TRBJ2-5 15 NA
TGTGCCAGCAGCTTAGACCGCAGTTCCTATGGCTACACCTTC CASSLDRSSYGYTF TRBV7-9 NA TRBJ1-2 14 once
TGTGCCAGCAGCGGACAGGACTTAAGGAATTCACCCCTCCACTTT CASSGQDLRNSPLHF TRBV6-5 TRBD1 TRBJ1-6 15 NA
TGTGCCAGCAGCCAACTAGGGCAGGGGAACTCACCCCTCCACTTT CASSQLGQGNSPLHF TRBV3-1/TRBV3-2 NA TRBJ1-6 15 NA
TGTGCCAGTAGCAAGAGGACAGGAGATTTCTATGGCTACACCTTC CASSKRTGDFYGYTF TRBV19 TRBD1 TRBJ1-2 15 NA
TGCGCCAGCAGCTTGGCCAAAACAGCTCAAGAGACCCAGTACTTC CASSLAKTAQETQYF TRBV5-1 NA TRBJ2-5 15 NA
TGTGCTAGTGGTGCATCTACAGGGTGGAATTCACCCCTCCACTTT CASGASTGWNSPLHF TRBV12-5 NA TRBJ1-6 15 NA
TGTGCCACCAGTGATAGGGGAGGGAGCAATCAGCCCCAGCATTTT CATSDRGGSNQPQHF TRBV24-1 NA TRBJ1-5 15 NA
TGCGCCAGCACGGCGGGACCAGGAAATGAAAAACTGTTTTTT CASTAGPGNEKLFF TRBV5-1 NA TRBJ1-4 14 NA
TGTGCCAGCAGCTTGTACAGGGACTTT CASSLYRDF TRBV5-8 NA TRBJ1-6 9 NA
TGTGCCAGCAGCTTAGTCGGGACAGGGGCCTACGAGCAGTACTTC CASSLVGTGAYEQYF TRBV11-2 TRBD1 TRBJ2-7 15 NA
TGCGCCAGCAGCGGGGACACAACCCAAGAGACCCAGTACTTC CASSGDTTQETQYF TRBV5-1 NA TRBJ2-5 14 NA
TGTGCCAGCAGCTTCGGGACTAGCGGGGGGCGGGGCACAGATACGCAGTATTTT CASSFGTSGGRGTDTQYF TRBV11-2 TRBD2 TRBJ2-3 18 NA
TGTGCCACCAGTGATTTCGGCCAAGAGACCCAGTACTTC CATSDFGQETQYF TRBV24-1 NA TRBJ2-5 13 NA
TGTGCCAGCAGCCAAGAGCGCGGGGACGTGGGGTGGAGGACTGAAGCTTTCTTT CASSQERGDVGWRTEAFF TRBV3-1/TRBV3-2 NA TRBJ1-1 18 NA
TGTGCCAGCAGCTTGACGACAGGGGTGGATACGCAGTATTTT CASSLTTGVDTQYF TRBV7-8 TRBD1 TRBJ2-3 14 NA